What follows are 21 T cell receptor beta chains derived from one specimen sequenced in a study of blood T cell repertoires in COVID-19. Clones were sequenced by immunoSEQ multiplex PCR, and TCRdb holds only the in-frame ones, with some missing. The sample contains roughly 60,000 clones, approximately 80% of which appear only once. Sequences were obtained from peripheral blood. Receptors were obtained from a man of 80 years or more with acute or convalescent COVID-19.

The CDR3 is CASLTGPKGISPLHF. CDR3 sequence (DNA): TGTGCCAGCTTGACAGGGCCCAAGGGGATTTCACCCCTCCACTTT. The V call is TRBV6-7, the J call TRBJ1-6; 7 bases map to TRBD1. TRBV6-7 counts as an open reading frame of uncertain function. The CDR3 is made up of 15 amino acids. After removal of 8 bases from V and 9 bases from J, the junction contained 13 bases not matched to a gene.

This clone was seen once. V and J are TRBV3-1 (or the pseudogene TRBV3-2) and TRBJ1-5; perhaps TRBD1 as D (6 bases). The CDR3 totals 17 residues. Germline CDR1 is LGHDT and CDR2 is YNNKEL (reference sequence). Trimming took 0 bases from V and 4 from J, leaving 16 bases between them. CDR3 loop: CASSQDASRGGNQPQHF. As DNA, the CDR3 is TGTGCCAGCAGCCAAGATGCGAGTAGAGGGGGAAATCAGCCCCAGCATTTT.

J is TRBJ1-1 and V is TRBV5-6, with 8 bases matching TRBD1. V trimming: 1 base; J trimming: 2 bases; junction bases outside the gene matches: 4. CDR1 and CDR2 (germline): SGHDT, YYEEEE. The CDR3 runs 15 residues. CDR3 sequence reads: CASSLRDRTNTEAFF. CDR3 nucleotide sequence: TGTGCCAGCAGCTTGAGGGACAGGACCAACACTGAAGCTTTCTTT.

The chain couples TRBV18 to TRBJ2-3, with 10 bases lining up with TRBD2. The CDR3 sequence is 16 residues long. V trimming: 0 bases; J trimming: 1 base; junction bases outside the gene matches: 1. The germline V gene encodes CDR1 KGHSH and CDR2 LQKENI. The CDR3 spells CASSPPGTSGTDTQYF. The CDR3 DNA sequence: TGTGCCAGCTCACCACCCGGGACTAGCGGCACAGATACGCAGTATTTT.

The chain carries TRBV6-2 or TRBV6-3 and TRBJ2-2; D is undetermined. This CDR3 comprises 16 residues. The V gene's germline CDR1 is MNHEY and CDR2 SVGEGT. V lost 6 bases and J 0 bases, leaving 14 bases between the germline ends. The CDR3 bases are TGTGCCAGCAGCCCTGAATGGCAACCGAACACCGGGGAGCTGTTTTTT. This translates into CASSPEWQPNTGELFF.

The chain combines TRBV4-2 with TRBJ2-3; the match to TRBD2 covers 9 bases. This CDR3 is 19 amino acids long. Germline CDR1 LGHNA, CDR2 YNFKEQ. With V trimmed by 0 bases and J by 1 base, 11 bases remained unmatched. The DNA for the CDR3 is TGTGCCAGCAGCCAAGAGGCTAGCGGGGCTACCTCTCGCACAGATACGCAGTATTTT. It specifies CASSQEASGATSRTDTQYF.

Here the CDR3 DNA reads TGTGCCAGCACACGGGGAGGGTGGGAGGAGACCCAGTACTTC. It is translated as CASTRGGWEETQYF. This chain uses TRBV2 with TRBJ2-5; 7 nucleotides match TRBD2. The CDR3 spans 14 residues. V lost 7 bases, J lost 5 bases, and 10 bases stayed unmatched. From germline, CDR1 is SNHLY and CDR2 FYNNEI.

This clone was detected a few times. The gene calls are TRBV18 and TRBJ2-3, with 9 bases identical to TRBD2. J was trimmed by 1 base and V by 2 bases; bases with no gene match: 1. CDR3 length: 15 amino acids. Per germline, CDR1 KGHSH and CDR2 LQKENI. Written as DNA, the CDR3 is TGTGCCAGCTCACCAATAGCGGGGGGCACAGATACGCAGTATTTT. It yields the protein CASSPIAGGTDTQYF.

This clone has more than one count but fewer than ten. The chain links TRBV19 to TRBJ1-2, with D perhaps matching TRBD1 (6 bases). This CDR3 is 14 amino acids long. V was clipped by 6 bases and J by 6 bases, with 17 bases between them. Germline V lookup: CDR1 LNHDA, CDR2 SQIVND (reference sequence). DNA for the CDR3: TGTGCCAGTAGCCCGGGCTTGGGGGCGGATGGCTACACCTTC. Its protein is CASSPGLGADGYTF.

This CDR3 reads CASSIMNQPQHF. Written as DNA, the CDR3 is TGTGCCAGTAGTATTATGAATCAGCCCCAGCATTTT. This chain links TRBV19 with TRBJ1-5; no firm D call. This CDR3 is 12 amino acids long. Per germline, CDR1 LNHDA and CDR2 SQIVND (reference sequence). Trimming pared 3 bases from V and 4 bases from J, leaving 4 bases between.

The chain combines TRBV9 with TRBJ2-5, with TRBD1 matching 11 bases. Germline V gene lookup returns CDR1 SGDLS and CDR2 YYNGEE. J was trimmed by 5 bases and V by 1 base; bases with no gene match: 13. This CDR3 is built from 18 residues. The CDR3 coding sequence is TGTGCCAGCAGCGTAAGTTCCTCCGGGACAGGGGGTGGGGAGACCCAGTACTTC. Translated, it gives CASSVSSSGTGGGETQYF.

The chain carries TRBV5-1 and TRBJ1-2, with D perhaps matching TRBD1 (5 bases). The germline V gene encodes CDR1 SGHRS and CDR2 YFSETQ. Between the trimmed V and J ends, which lost 5 bases and 0 bases, there was a span of 14 bases. The CDR3 has 15 amino acids. CDR3 region: CASSPGQASNYGYTF. The CDR3 DNA sequence: TGCGCCAGCAGTCCAGGGCAGGCTTCTAACTATGGCTACACCTTC.

The chain is built from TRBV2 and TRBJ2-7; 12 nucleotides align to TRBD2. Germline CDR1 is SNHLY and CDR2 is FYNNEI. CDR3 length: 15 residues. V lost 3 bases to trimming and J lost 2 bases; unmatched junction nucleotides: 2. The CDR3 bases are TGTGCCAGCAGTGAGCCTAGCGGGGGGGCCTACGAGCAGTACTTC. Its protein product is CASSEPSGGAYEQYF. The full variable domain, its missing parts supplied by reference TRBV2 and TRBJ2-7, is EPEVTQTPSHQVTQMGQEVILRCVPISNHLYFYWYRQILGQKVEFLVSFYNNEISEKSEIFDDQFSVERPDGSNFTLKIRSTKLEDSAMYFCASSEPSGGAYEQYFGPGTRLTVT.

This clone showed up just a few times. V is TRBV5-4 and J is TRBJ1-2; TRBD1 matches at 7 bases. The germline CDR1 and CDR2 sequences are SGHNT and YYREEE (reference sequence). With V trimmed by 0 bases and J by 8 bases, 4 bases remained unmatched. The CDR3 sequence is 13 residues long. This CDR3 reads CASSLGQGEGYTF. CDR3 bases: TGTGCCAGCAGCTTGGGACAGGGTGAAGGCTACACCTTC.

J is TRBJ1-3 and V is TRBV14, with D possibly matching TRBD1 (5 bases). The length of the CDR3 is 17 residues. The germline V gene has CDR1 SGHDN and CDR2 FVKESK. Trimming stripped 0 bases from V and 0 bases from J, with 12 bases between. CDR3 nucleotide sequence: TGTGCCAGCAGCCAAGATCTGGGGGGTATCTCTGGAAACACCATATATTTT. This gives the protein CASSQDLGGISGNTIYF. Complete variable domain (other parts from reference TRBV14 and TRBJ1-3): EAGVTQFPSHSVIEKGQTVTLRCDPISGHDNLYWYRRVMGKEIKFLLHFVKESKQDESGMPNNRFLAERTGGTYSTLKVQPAELEDSGVYFCASSQDLGGISGNTIYFGEGSWLTVV.

CDR3 coding DNA: TGTGCCAGTAGTATTCAACAGGGTATTTCTGAGACCCAGTACTTC. Translating it yields CASSIQQGISETQYF. The chain is built from TRBV19 and TRBJ2-5; D might be TRBD1 (6 bases). Germline CDR1 and CDR2: LNHDA and SQIVND (reference sequence). The CDR3 runs to 15 residues. V lost 3 bases and J 5 bases, leaving 16 bases between the germline ends.

The V and J genes are TRBV4-1 and TRBJ2-5; TRBD2 agrees at 7 bases. The CDR3 is 16 residues long. The ends lost 2 bases at V and 5 bases at J; junction bases unmatched: 11. Germline values: CDR1 MGHRA, CDR2 YSYEKL. Here the CDR3 reads CASSQSGSSGGETQYF. CDR3 coding DNA: TGCGCCAGCAGCCAATCAGGCTCTAGCGGCGGGGAGACCCAGTACTTC.

CDR3 amino acids: CASSSAGGNQPQHF. As DNA, the CDR3 is TGTGCCAGCAGTTCAGCAGGGGGCAATCAGCCCCAGCATTTT. The V gene is TRBV28, the J gene TRBJ1-5; D is possibly TRBD1 (6 bases). Trimming pared 4 bases from V and 2 bases from J, leaving 9 bases between. This CDR3 region has 14 residues. Germline CDR1 MDHEN, CDR2 SYDVKM.

This clone has more than one count but fewer than ten. The chain recombines TRBV4-1 with TRBJ1-3; possible D gene TRBD1, 6 bases. Germline lookup yields CDR1 MGHRA and CDR2 YSYEKL. V lost 0 bases and J lost 3, with 6 bases in between. CDR3 length equals 14 residues. The CDR3 sequence is CASSQDRGGNTIYF. The CDR3 DNA sequence: TGCGCCAGCAGCCAAGACAGGGGTGGAAACACCATATATTTT.

The chain couples TRBV3-1 (or the pseudogene TRBV3-2) to TRBJ2-3, with a tentative D call TRBD2 (6 bases). The CDR3 is 17 residues long. Trimming cost V 0 bases and J 1 base, with 14 bases left between them. Germline CDR1 and CDR2: LGHDT and YNNKEL (reference sequence). CDR3 region: CASSQDGRTMGTDTQYF. CDR3 DNA sequence: TGTGCCAGCAGCCAAGATGGGCGGACTATGGGCACAGATACGCAGTATTTT.

This clone was counted only a few times. The rearrangement uses TRBV19 and TRBJ1-4, with 8 bases fitting TRBD1. CDR3 length: 16 residues. CDR1 is LNHDA and CDR2 is SQIVND in the germline V gene (reference sequence). With V trimmed by 5 bases and J by 8 bases, 13 bases remained unmatched. Here the CDR3 reads CASSPHADRAGEKLFF. CDR3 bases: TGTGCCAGTAGTCCCCATGCGGACAGGGCAGGCGAAAAACTGTTTTTT.